This passage covers 26 T cell receptor beta chains from one sample sequenced in a study of T cells in Graves' hyperthyroidism and ophthalmopathy (dated by TCRdb to about 2019). Libraries were constructed by multiplex PCR. Instrument on record: Illumina HiSeq 2000. The TCR beta CDR3 regions were amplified from the RNA transcripts. The TCR CDR3 was subjected to a first round of RT-PCR using the HTBI primer set and the Qiagen OneStep RT-PCR kit. Starting from the raw public reads, TCRdb applied fastp trimming at Q25, assembled clones with MiXCR and retained in-frame beta chains. Entries that share a CDR3 protein sequence are merged under the most common genes and DNA. Within this sample are a few hundred thousand distinct CDR3 sequences, with roughly 13% of them counted one time only. Together, the top ten hold around 21% of the sample. The sample was blood. The receptors derive from a young man with Graves' hyperthyroidism that later progressed to Graves' ophthalmopathy.

This clonotype was recorded at least ten times. The rearrangement links TRBV7-9 to TRBJ1-4, with 7 bases aligning to TRBD1. Germline loops: CDR1 SEHNR, CDR2 FQNEAQ (reference sequence). The CDR3 extends over 15 amino acids. V gave up 4 bases and J gave up 4 bases; unmatched junction bases: 6. Here the CDR3 reads CASSSGQAFNEKLFF. The CDR3 nucleotides read TGTGCCAGCAGCTCCGGACAGGCCTTTAATGAAAAACTGTTTTTT.

This clonotype was seen many times. The chain is built from TRBV6-1 and TRBJ2-1; 11 bases map to TRBD2. CDR3 length: 14 residues. Trimming at V came to 6 bases and at J to 7 bases, leaving 5 bases not matched to a gene. Germline values: CDR1 MNHNS, CDR2 SASEGT. This CDR3 reads CASRTGLAGNEQFF. The CDR3 bases are TGTGCCAGCAGGACCGGACTAGCGGGTAATGAGCAGTTCTTC.

The V and J genes are TRBV10-2 and TRBJ1-1, with D perhaps matching TRBD1 (5 bases). V lost 8 bases and J lost 2, with 6 bases in between. The CDR3 sequence is 11 residues long. Germline values: CDR1 WSHSY, CDR2 SAAADI. The CDR3 loop reads CASQGNTEAFF. CDR3 DNA sequence: TGCGCCAGCCAGGGTAACACTGAAGCTTTCTTT.

This clonotype was seen ten or more times. The chain has TRBV28 and TRBJ1-5, with TRBD1 matching 9 bases. The CDR3 is 19 amino acids. Trimming removed 5 bases from V and 2 bases from J; junction bases left unmatched: 16. The germline V gene has CDR1 MDHEN and CDR2 SYDVKM. In nucleotides, the CDR3 is TGTGCCAGCAGTCCCATGGCCCTCCGGGACAGGGCGGGCAATCAGCCCCAGCATTTT. As protein: CASSPMALRDRAGNQPQHF.

The chain links TRBV6-1 to TRBJ2-1; no definite D call. The length of the CDR3 is 15 residues. Per the germline V gene, CDR1 is MNHNS and CDR2 is SASEGT. V lost 2 bases and J lost 4, with 12 bases in between. The CDR3 bases are TGTGCCAGCAGTGAAAGTGGCAGACCGTACAATGAGCAGTTCTTC. Encoded protein: CASSESGRPYNEQFF.

This clonotype was counted only a few times. This rearrangement joins TRBV29-1 to TRBJ2-5; the match to TRBD1 covers 7 bases. The CDR3 contains 13 residues. CDR1 and CDR2 from the germline V gene are SQVTM and ANQGSEA. Trimming cost V 6 bases and J 1 base; bases outside gene matches: 5. This chain's CDR3 is CSVPGQTQETQYF. CDR3 DNA sequence: TGCAGCGTACCGGGACAGACCCAAGAGACCCAGTACTTC.

With regard to this clonotype: This could be a read error, since a much larger clone is one nucleotide away. This rearrangement joins TRBV2 to TRBJ2-1; TRBD2 aligns across 12 bases. There are 18 residues in the CDR3. Germline V gene data show CDR1 as SNHLY and CDR2 as FYNNEI. The CDR3: CASNTLAGGSSSYDEQFF. The CDR3 nucleotides are TGTGCCAGCAACACACTAGCGGGGGGCTCAAGCTCCTACGATGAGCAGTTCTTC.

This clonotype was picked up many times. The chain links TRBV28 to TRBJ2-1; 8 positions match TRBD2. The CDR3 extends over 14 amino acids. The junction had 3 bases not matched to a gene; V was cut back by 2 bases and J by 6 bases. Per germline, CDR1 MDHEN and CDR2 SYDVKM. CDR3 DNA: TGTGCCAGCAGTTTACCGGGGGGGCCCAATGAGCAGTTCTTC. It encodes CASSLPGGPNEQFF.

V is TRBV24-1 and J is TRBJ2-3, with 9 nucleotides matching TRBD1. The CDR3 loop spans 14 amino acids. Trimming took 9 bases from V and 4 from J; bases not matched to a gene: 7. Germline values: CDR1 KGHDR, CDR2 SFDVKD. Written as DNA, the CDR3 is TGTGCCACCGGGGACAGGGTGGGGTCAGATACGCAGTATTTT. Amino acid sequence: CATGDRVGSDTQYF.

This clonotype came up a few times. The chain joins TRBV19 to TRBJ1-5; D possibly corresponds to TRBD1 (5 bases). The CDR3 length is 15 residues. V shed 5 bases and J shed 4 bases, with 15 bases lying between them. The V gene's germline CDR1 is LNHDA and CDR2 SQIVND (reference sequence). CDR3 sequence: CASSPQRGRNQPQHF. The CDR3 nucleotides read TGTGCCAGTAGTCCGCAACGGGGCAGAAATCAGCCCCAGCATTTT.

This clonotype was found many times. The chain employs TRBV3-1 and TRBJ2-1, with D unclear. V dropped 4 bases and J dropped 12 bases, with 10 bases sitting between them. Germline V CDR1 and CDR2: LGHDT, YNNKEL (reference sequence). This CDR3 has 11 amino acids. In DNA, the CDR3 is TGTGCCAGCAGCCTCACAAGCCCGCAGTTCTTC. This sequence encodes CASSLTSPQFF.

This clonotype was observed many times. The chain employs TRBV14 and TRBJ1-2, with unresolved D. V was trimmed by 1 base and J by 3 bases, leaving 6 bases between them. Germline CDR1 SGHDN, CDR2 FVKESK. This CDR3 is 13 amino acids long. In DNA form, the CDR3 reads TGTGCCAGCAGCCAAGGAACGTACTATGGCTACACCTTC. Protein sequence: CASSQGTYYGYTF.

The genes are TRBV5-4 and TRBJ2-5, with 12 bases identical to TRBD1. Germline V gene lookup returns CDR1 SGHNT and CDR2 YYREEE (reference sequence). The CDR3 runs 18 residues. The J segment lost 5 bases and the V segment lost 0 bases, leaving 11 bases of the junction unmatched. The CDR3 loop is CASSLGLVGTGGLETQYF. CDR3 bases: TGTGCCAGCAGCTTGGGGCTAGTGGGGACAGGGGGCTTGGAGACCCAGTACTTC.

This clonotype showed up many times. This chain joins TRBV2 and TRBJ1-6; D call uncertain. Between the trimmed V and J ends, which lost 4 bases and 6 bases, there was a span of 10 bases. This CDR3 is built from 14 residues. The germline gives CDR1 SNHLY, CDR2 FYNNEI. DNA of the CDR3: TGTGCCAGCAGTGTCGCATGGGGTAATTCACCCCTCCACTTT. Translation gives CASSVAWGNSPLHF.

This chain uses TRBV29-1 with TRBJ2-7, with 7 bases identical to TRBD2. The CDR3 covers 16 residues. From germline, CDR1 is SQVTM and CDR2 ANQGSEA. Trimming at V came to 0 bases and at J to 0 bases, leaving 8 bases not matched to a gene. The CDR3 sequence is CSVEEGGYPSSYEQYF. The CDR3 DNA sequence: TGCAGCGTTGAAGAGGGGGGGTACCCGAGCTCCTACGAGCAGTACTTC.

Note on this clonotype: This may be a read error, as it is one base from a much larger clone. The chain couples TRBV7-2 to TRBJ1-5; D is undetermined. Germline CDR1 SGHTA, CDR2 FQGNSA. The CDR3 sequence is 16 residues long. V lost 6 bases and J 7 bases, leaving 22 bases between the germline ends. The CDR3 region has the DNA TGTGCCAGCAGTGAGAGTGGACCCCGGCCCCAGCAGCCCCAGCATTTT. Translation: CASSESGPRPQQPQHF.

The chain couples TRBV28 to TRBJ2-2; D might be TRBD1 (7 bases). This CDR3 has 15 amino acids. Looked up from germline, CDR1 is MDHEN and CDR2 is SYDVKM. V lost 6 bases and J 3 bases, leaving 14 bases between the germline ends. The CDR3 DNA sequence: TGTGCCAGCAGGACAGGGACTTTGGACACCGGGGAGCTGTTTTTT. Its protein product is CASRTGTLDTGELFF.

This clonotype has a count of ten or more. The rearrangement links TRBV11-2 to TRBJ2-3, with 10 bases lining up with TRBD1. The germline V gene encodes CDR1 SGHAT and CDR2 FQNNGV. This CDR3 spans 15 amino acids. Losses at the gene ends were 5 bases for V and 2 bases for J; bases not matched to a gene: 4. CDR3 amino acids: CASSRTGGITDTQYF. In nucleotides, the CDR3 is TGTGCCAGCAGCCGGACAGGGGGGATCACAGATACGCAGTATTTT. Together with reference TRBV11-2 and TRBJ2-3, the CDR3 gives the full variable domain: EAGVAQSPRYKIIEKRQSVAFWCNPISGHATLYWYQQILGQGPKLLIQFQNNGVVDDSQLPKDRFSAERLKGVDSTLKIQPAKLEDSAVYLCASSRTGGITDTQYFGPGTRLTVL.

The table lists this clonotype with many counts. V gene TRBV7-9 combines with J gene TRBJ2-7; maybe TRBD1 (6 bases). Germline CDR1 reads SEHNR; CDR2 reads FQNEAQ (reference sequence). CDR3 length: 14 amino acids. V was clipped by 4 bases and J by 4 bases, with 14 bases between them. CDR3 residues: CASSSTGNRYEQYF. The CDR3 coding sequence is TGTGCCAGCAGCTCAACAGGGAATAGGTACGAGCAGTACTTC. Complete variable domain (other parts from reference TRBV7-9 and TRBJ2-7): DTGVSQNPRHKITKRGQNVTFRCDPISEHNRLYWYRQTLGQGPEFLTYFQNEAQLEKSRLLSDRFSAERPKGSFSTLEIQRTEQGDSAMYLCASSSTGNRYEQYFGPGTRLTVT.

This clonotype has at least ten counts. This chain links TRBV6-1 with TRBJ2-7; TRBD1 might be the D (6 bases). Trimming took off 7 bases at V and 3 bases at J, with 13 bases between the two ends. Per the germline V gene, CDR1 is MNHNS and CDR2 is SASEGT. This CDR3 region has 13 residues. The CDR3 bases are TGTGCCAGCACCCACCAAGGGGGCTACGAGCAGTACTTC. Amino acids: CASTHQGGYEQYF.

This clonotype appeared many times. V and J are TRBV7-3 and TRBJ1-1; 7 bases line up with TRBD1. This CDR3 comprises 14 residues. Germline V gene lookup returns CDR1 SGHTA and CDR2 FQGTGA. V lost 5 bases, J lost 5 bases, and 8 bases stayed unmatched. CDR3 amino acids: CASSPQGGETEAFF. Written as DNA, the CDR3 is TGTGCCAGCAGCCCTCAGGGGGGGGAAACTGAAGCTTTCTTT.

This clonotype turned up a few times. CDR3 nucleotides: TGTGCCAGCAGCTTGTCACAGGGGAACGGGGAGCTGTTTTTT. This translates into CASSLSQGNGELFF. The rearrangement joins TRBV7-2 to TRBJ2-2, with 7 bases fitting TRBD1. CDR1 SGHTA and CDR2 FQGNSA come from the germline V gene. J lost 7 bases, V lost 3 bases, and 5 bases had no gene match. CDR3 size: 14 residues.

As concerns this clonotype: A read error is possible here, since a much larger clone lies one base away. The chain has TRBV20-1 and TRBJ2-5, with D hard to call. V lost 8 bases, J lost 4 bases, and 14 bases lay in between. The CDR3 consists of 12 residues. Germline V lookup: CDR1 DFQATT, CDR2 SNEGSKA (reference sequence). The CDR3 DNA follows: TGCAGTACTCACGTGGGTCGAGAGACCCAGTACTTC. It codes for CSTHVGRETQYF.

This clonotype was seen ten or more times. The gene calls are TRBV15 and TRBJ2-3; 10 bases are a match to TRBD1. The CDR3 is 15 amino acids. Germline CDR1 is LNHNV and CDR2 is YYDKDF (reference sequence). After removal of 5 bases from V and 3 bases from J, the junction contained 5 bases not matched to a gene. The CDR3 protein is CATSPRTGGTDTQYF. CDR3 DNA sequence: TGTGCCACCAGCCCCCGGACAGGGGGTACAGATACGCAGTATTTT.

This clonotype was observed many times. The genes are TRBV11-2 and TRBJ2-1; perhaps TRBD2 as D (6 bases). V dropped 7 bases and J dropped 10 bases, with 20 bases sitting between them. There are 14 residues in the CDR3. Per germline, CDR1 SGHAT and CDR2 FQNNGV. This chain's CDR3 is CASTSWREGREQFF. Written as DNA, the CDR3 is TGTGCCAGCACCTCATGGCGGGAAGGTAGGGAGCAGTTCTTC.

The V gene is TRBV6-1, the J gene TRBJ2-1; a weak D match, TRBD1 (5 bases). Per the germline V gene, CDR1 is MNHNS and CDR2 is SASEGT. V lost 6 bases and J 9 bases, leaving 12 bases between the germline ends. This CDR3 is 12 amino acids long. The CDR3 is CASRAPGSEQFF. CDR3 coding DNA: TGTGCCAGCAGAGCCCCAGGGTCTGAGCAGTTCTTC.